This T cell receptor beta chain is drawn from a study of T-cell memory formation after mild COVID-19 (dated by TCRdb to the early 2020s). As for the study more broadly: TCR sequence clusters from the two donors were largely donor specific. Two young, previously healthy adult volunteers made up the cohort, one male and one female. In a couple of donors, T-cell clones that expanded and contracted after mild COVID-19 were tracked by sequencing TCRalpha and TCRbeta repertoires over time. Study-wide conclusions, independent of this receptor: Clones that contracted from day 15 to 85 showed balanced CD4/CD8 phenotypes, whereas a second wave of clones that expanded from day 15 to 37 leaned towards CD4+. Contracting CD4+ clones turned up mainly in the CM and EM memory subsets, whereas EMRA was where CD8+ clones were enriched. Some responding clones were detected in pre-infection memory, which suggested that pre-existing cross-reactive memory T cells had joined the SARS-CoV-2 response. Only a couple of mild cases were covered by the study, and larger cohorts that include severe cases with pre-infection samples were considered necessary. Whether the second-wave clones peaking on day 37 were SARS-CoV-2 specific was not confirmed.

Points on this clonotype: It lacks a known antigen. There are no base qualities to consult, and no much larger clone falls within one base.

For sequencing, an Illumina NovaSeq 6000 was employed. TCRalpha and TCRbeta cDNA libraries were built by 5'RACE with constant-segment primers, adding sample barcodes and unique molecular identifiers. RNA was extracted from every sample with Trizol reagent. Amplification of the libraries took two PCR steps, and the second step added a second sample barcode plus Illumina TruSeq adapters. Libraries were sequenced on an Illumina NovaSeq with 2 x 150 bp paired-end reads. As for how the authors treated the data: Reads were demultiplexed and collapsed into UMI-guided consensus sequences with migec v1.2.7. Using mixcr v2.1.11, the UMI consensuses were aligned to TRA and TRB V and J templates and assembled into clonotypes. Clonotypes were classified as expanded or contracted when called significant by both edgeR and NoisET, with noise models trained on biological replicates. edgeR calls used a false discovery rate-adjusted p below 0.01 and a log2 fold-change threshold of 1. As an exploratory analysis of dynamics, PCA with hierarchical clustering was applied to max-normalized trajectories of the 1000 most abundant clonotypes. The CD4 or CD8 phenotype of responding clones was assigned using the separately sequenced CD4+ and CD8+ repertoires. The raw public reads went through TCRdb reprocessing: fastp at Q25, MiXCR clone calling, in-frame beta chains kept. Identical CDR3 protein sequences are pooled into one entry, listed with their most common genes and DNA. The V and J calls and clone size are TCRdb's, not the authors'. In all, the sample holds under 300,000 distinct CDR3 sequences, and roughly 18% of those were seen once. Roughly 24% of the sample belongs to the ten largest clones.

PBMCs were isolated by Ficoll-Paque density gradient centrifugation. V is cut back by 6 bases and J by 6 bases, with 8 bases in the junction unmatched. Reading from cysteine to phenylalanine, the CDR3 counts 15 amino acids. The sequence is cut down to CDR3 DNA, 45 bases in frame from base 1. This receptor was taken from a man between 18 and 35 years old who had mild COVID-19 (a few samples of this study predate the infection). The sample titles of this study are shuffled in the database, so cell type and time point are left out; the donor was told from shared clones. Sequenced: PBMCs or a T cell subset sorted from them (not recorded which). The rearrangement combines TRBV12-3 or TRBV12-4 with TRBJ2-3, with 11 bases in between that match TRBD1. The CDR3 amino acid sequence is: CASRGTGGIRDTQYF. Here is the DNA: TGTGCCAGCAGGGGGACAGGGGGAATCAGGGATACGCAGTATTTT.